This entry features one T cell receptor beta chain sequence. From germline, CDR1 is LGHNA and CDR2 YSLEER. There are 16 residues in the CDR3. J was trimmed by 5 bases and V by 1 base; bases with no gene match: 9. The data originate from a study of blood T cell repertoires in COVID-19. On the study more broadly: Researchers got acute and convalescent COVID-19 samples from the United States, Italy and Spain. In each case, the material was cDNA or gDNA derived from T cells, B-cell-depleted T cells, or PBMCs.

Authors' processing steps: Quantification of nucleated cells was approximated via reference gene primer amplification. Data came from immunoSEQ multiplex PCR; TCRdb stores just in-frame clones and leaves some out. That table supplies the V and J calls and clone size; D and trimming were determined from the DNA. This sample has 250,000 to 350,000 clones, with about nine tenths found just once. V and J are TRBV4-3 and TRBJ2-5; TRBD2 matches 8 bases. This clonotype was sampled from an older woman with acute or convalescent COVID-19. Sequencing input: peripheral blood. The CDR3 here is CASSQGVGLAGETQYF. The CDR3 DNA is TGCGCCAGCAGCCAAGGGGTTGGACTAGCAGGGGAGACCCAGTACTTC.